This T cell receptor beta chain was observed in a study of Graves' ophthalmopathy and Graves' hyperthyroidism. Study-level information: Specimen type is peripheral blood, obtained at initial diagnosis before any treatment. General study results and limits: Blood contained most expanded thyroid clonotypes exceeding 0.001 frequency.

Hyperthyroidism patients had new diagnoses, durations under 2 months, and ages of 18 to 65. None of the included patients had other autoimmune diseases, uncontrolled infections, pregnancy or lactation, as these led to exclusion. The CDR3 is 13 amino acids. The germline gives CDR1 MNHEY, CDR2 SVGEGT. V was trimmed by 2 bases and J by 3 bases, leaving 7 bases between them. This clonotype was recorded at least ten times. Its target is not known. The study amplified TCR beta CDR3 regions using RNA transcripts. The first-round RT-PCR employed HTBI primers together with the Qiagen OneStep RT-PCR kit. A multiplex PCR was then performed as the second round. MiXCR, applied by TCRdb to the multiplex PCR reads, yields one record per CDR3 protein. The data contain 500,000 to 700,000 distinct CDR3 sequences, approximately 22% of them singletons.

The rearrangement uses TRBV6-2 or TRBV6-3 and TRBJ2-5, with D unclear. This clonotype was sampled from a woman younger than 30 with stable Graves' hyperthyroidism. Some clones in this sample may be carry-over from other donors' samples. Sequenced input: peripheral blood. CDR3 amino acids: CASSYIPKETQYF. The CDR3 nucleotides read TGTGCCAGCAGTTACATCCCAAAAGAGACCCAGTACTTC.